This TCR beta chain was obtained from a study of patients and donors after allogeneic stem cell transplantation. Trimming shortened V by 5 bases and J by 0 bases, and 11 bases separated the two germline ends. The CDR3 sequence is 15 residues long. One entry per CDR3 protein, called by TCRdb with MiXCR from the RT-PCR reads. The sample holds 400,000 to 500,000 distinct CDR3 sequences, roughly 17% seen once. J is TRBJ2-4 and V is TRBV12-3 or TRBV12-4; D could derive from TRBD1 or TRBD2 (5 bases each). This sequence was found in a human donor who was either an allogeneic HSCT recipient or a stem cell or donor lymphocyte infusion donor (not recorded which). It is not recorded whose cells these are; they may come from a transplant donor. Source material: blood, either unsorted or a sorted T cell fraction (not recorded which). CDR3 in amino acids: CASSRDRPAKNIQYF. CDR3 in DNA: TGTGCCAGCAGTCGGGACCGACCAGCCAAAAACATTCAGTACTTC.